A selection of T cell receptor beta chains follows, all from one sample in a study of blood T cells in healthy people across ages. TCRdb reprocessed the 5' RACE reads with MiXCR, giving one entry per CDR3 protein. The sample lists about 1 million distinct CDR3 sequences; under 45% were seen once. Sequences were obtained from blood. The source of these receptors is a woman aged 55-70 years in good health. Both conserved end residues are part of each CDR3. The D gene is left open where the match is weak. Expanded clones get a size class; other rows say once, few or many, or leave the size out.

d_gene	abundance	v_gene	len	j_gene	CDR3aa	CDR3nt
TRBD2	many	TRBV29-1	13	TRBJ2-1	CSVEGTSRNEQFF	TGCAGCGTTGAGGGGACTAGCAGGAATGAGCAGTTCTTC
-	few	TRBV6-5	16	TRBJ2-6	CASSSRQFSGANVLTF	TGTGCCAGCAGTTCGAGACAGTTCTCTGGGGCCAACGTCCTGACTTTC
TRBD2	many	TRBV11-2	16	TRBJ2-4	CASSRLAGGPKNIQYF	TGTGCCAGCAGCCGTCTAGCGGGAGGGCCGAAAAACATTCAGTACTTC
-	few	TRBV7-9	15	TRBJ1-5	CASSLVGSRNQPQHF	TGTGCCAGCAGCCTTGTCGGCAGCCGCAATCAGCCCCAGCATTTT
TRBD1	-	TRBV28	13	TRBJ1-2	CASGEQGMRSYTF	TGTGCCAGCGGGGAACAGGGGATGAGAAGCTACACCTTC
-	-	TRBV15	14	TRBJ1-4	CATSRDPTVCRLFF	TGTGCCACCAGCAGAGATCCCACCGTTTGTCGGCTGTTTTTT
-	-	TRBV3-1	20	TRBJ2-7	CASSQDPRRGGAAPHYEQYF	TGTGCCAGCAGCCAAGATCCCCGGCGGGGCGGAGCAGCCCCTCACTACGAGCAGTACTTC
TRBD1	-	TRBV6-6	14	TRBJ1-1	CASRSGGQGTEAFF	TGTGCCAGCAGAAGTGGGGGACAGGGGACTGAAGCTTTCTTT
-	-	TRBV12-3/TRBV12-4	12	TRBJ2-5	CASSLGEPTQYF	TGTGCCAGCAGTTTAGGGGAGCCGACCCAGTACTTC
-	-	TRBV4-2	16	TRBJ2-7	CASSQKLGGWSYEQYF	TGTGCCAGCAGCCAGAAGTTGGGAGGATGGTCCTACGAGCAGTACTTC
TRBD2	-	TRBV7-3	16	TRBJ2-1	CASSSSGLAAPGEQFF	TGTGCCAGCAGCTCATCGGGACTAGCGGCTCCCGGTGAGCAGTTCTTC
TRBD2	few	TRBV20-1	17	TRBJ2-3	CSNPGTSGRASTDTQYF	TGCAGTAACCCCGGGACTAGCGGGAGAGCGTCAACAGATACGCAGTATTTT
TRBD1	few	TRBV6-1	20	TRBJ2-1	CASSASRDRGGAGDYNEQFF	TGTGCCAGCAGCGCGTCGCGGGACAGGGGAGGAGCGGGGGATTACAATGAGCAGTTCTTC
-	-	TRBV20-1	15	TRBJ2-5	CSARVARAVQETQYF	TGCAGTGCTAGGGTCGCCAGGGCGGTCCAAGAGACCCAGTACTTC
-	-	TRBV7-3	16	TRBJ2-1	CASSLRGAQPHNEQFF	TGTGCCAGCAGCTTAAGAGGGGCCCAACCCCACAATGAGCAGTTCTTC
TRBD1	-	TRBV20-1	16	TRBJ1-5	CSAPDPRTGGNQPQHF	TGCAGTGCTCCGGACCCTCGGACAGGGGGTAATCAGCCCCAGCATTTT
-	-	TRBV7-2	13	TRBJ1-2	CASSLALGGGYTF	TGTGCCAGCAGCTTAGCGCTGGGGGGCGGCTACACCTTC
-	many	TRBV2	15	TRBJ2-7	CASSEAGRSSYEQYF	TGTGCCAGCAGTGAGGCGGGTAGGAGCTCCTACGAGCAGTACTTC
-	-	TRBV20-1	15	TRBJ1-5	CSARREGGASQPQHF	TGCAGTGCTAGGAGGGAGGGTGGGGCCAGTCAGCCCCAGCATTTT
-	-	TRBV9	14	TRBJ2-7	CASSSGPDIYEQYF	TGTGCCAGCAGCTCGGGACCGGACATCTACGAGCAGTACTTC
-	-	TRBV6-6	14	TRBJ2-3	CASSSTGGWDTQYF	TGTGCCAGCAGTTCGACCGGGGGCTGGGATACGCAGTATTTT
-	many	TRBV5-6	14	TRBJ1-4	CASSFGRGYEKLFF	TGTGCCAGCAGCTTCGGGAGGGGTTATGAAAAACTGTTTTTT
-	-	TRBV5-1	15	TRBJ1-1	CASSWWASEGTEAFF	TGCGCCAGCAGCTGGTGGGCCTCGGAGGGCACTGAAGCTTTCTTT
-	-	TRBV7-2	14	TRBJ2-1	CASSLGLVPREQFF	TGTGCCAGCAGCTTAGGACTAGTTCCCCGCGAGCAGTTCTTC
-	few	TRBV27	11	TRBJ2-5	CASGGGRTQYF	TGTGCCAGCGGAGGGGGGCGAACCCAGTACTTC
TRBD2	-	TRBV6-2/TRBV6-3	17	TRBJ2-4	CASSYSATSGSYDIQYF	TGTGCCAGCAGTTACTCGGCCACTAGCGGGAGTTATGACATTCAGTACTTC
TRBD2	few	TRBV7-2	15	TRBJ2-1	CASSGTSGRSNEQFF	TGTGCCAGCAGCGGGACTAGCGGGAGGAGTAATGAGCAGTTCTTC
TRBD2	-	TRBV5-1	16	TRBJ2-3	CASSSAGLAGVDTQYF	TGCGCCAGCAGCTCCGCGGGACTAGCGGGAGTGGATACGCAGTATTTT
TRBD1	few	TRBV12-3/TRBV12-4	15	TRBJ2-3	CAISGGTSGTDTQYF	TGTGCCATCTCAGGGGGTACAAGCGGCACAGATACGCAGTATTTT
-	few	TRBV6-5	16	TRBJ2-7	CASSYGSEGTPYEQYF	TGTGCCAGCAGTTACGGATCGGAGGGGACGCCCTACGAGCAGTACTTC
-	few	TRBV27	16	TRBJ2-7	CASSLSRATSSYEQYF	TGTGCCAGCAGTTTATCTCGGGCCACCAGCTCCTACGAGCAGTACTTC
-	few	TRBV3-1	15	TRBJ2-7	CASSQRPGPTYEQYF	TGTGCCAGCAGCCAAAGGCCGGGACCGACCTACGAGCAGTACTTC
-	many	TRBV27	14	TRBJ1-1	CASRTLVVNTEAFF	TGTGCCAGCAGGACCTTGGTGGTGAACACTGAAGCTTTCTTT
-	few	TRBV18	16	TRBJ2-7	CASSPRGAGAGYEQYF	TGTGCCAGCTCACCACGAGGGGCGGGGGCCGGATACGAGCAGTACTTC
TRBD1	-	TRBV27	15	TRBJ2-3	CASSQGTVSADTQYF	TGTGCCAGCAGTCAGGGGACAGTTAGTGCGGATACGCAGTATTTT
-	few	TRBV2	14	TRBJ2-3	CASHFGTGADTQYF	TGTGCCAGTCATTTCGGGACGGGGGCAGATACGCAGTATTTT
TRBD1	once	TRBV2	15	TRBJ2-3	CASSGLTGRTDTQYF	TGTGCCAGCAGTGGACTGACAGGGCGCACAGATACGCAGTATTTT
-	few	TRBV11-2	16	TRBJ2-3	CASSLGLRDNTDTQYF	TGTGCCAGCAGCTTGGGTCTGCGGGACAACACAGATACGCAGTATTTT
-	few	TRBV9	14	TRBJ2-4	CASSAGQTKNIQYF	TGTGCCAGCAGCGCTGGACAGACCAAAAACATTCAGTACTTC
-	-	TRBV6-5	12	TRBJ1-6	CASRDGHGPLHF	TGTGCCAGCCGGGACGGCCATGGACCCCTCCACTTT
-	many	TRBV29-1	13	TRBJ2-7	CSVEPSDRNEQYF	TGCAGCGTGGAGCCGTCCGATAGGAACGAGCAGTACTTC
-	once	TRBV5-1	16	TRBJ2-3	CASSLGGGAGPDTQYF	TGCGCCAGCAGCTTGGGAGGCGGAGCGGGCCCAGATACGCAGTATTTT
TRBD2	-	TRBV27	15	TRBJ2-7	CASSQWTSGGYEQYF	TGTGCCAGCAGTCAGTGGACTAGCGGTGGCTACGAGCAGTACTTC
TRBD1	few	TRBV10-3	16	TRBJ2-3	CAISEGQGTLTDTQYF	TGTGCCATCAGTGAGGGACAGGGTACCCTCACAGATACGCAGTATTTT
TRBD2	-	TRBV2	14	TRBJ2-7	CASSEVSGSYEQYF	TGTGCCAGCAGTGAGGTTAGCGGGAGCTACGAGCAGTACTTC
TRBD2	many	TRBV10-3	15	TRBJ2-7	CAIGRTSGITYEQYF	TGTGCCATCGGCCGGACTAGCGGGATAACCTACGAGCAGTACTTC
-	-	TRBV28	15	TRBJ2-5	CASTRQLGSQETQYF	TGTGCCAGCACTCGACAGCTAGGGTCCCAAGAGACCCAGTACTTC
-	-	TRBV12-3/TRBV12-4	12	TRBJ1-6	CASRPDFSPLHF	TGTGCCAGCAGACCTGACTTTTCACCCCTCCACTTT
-	-	TRBV12-3/TRBV12-4	12	TRBJ2-3	CASRLGSDTQYF	TGTGCCAGCAGATTAGGGTCGGATACGCAGTATTTT
-	few	TRBV18	17	TRBJ2-3	CASSRTRDGGYTDTQYF	TGTGCCAGCTCGCGAACTCGGGACGGAGGATACACAGATACGCAGTATTTT
TRBD1	few	TRBV6-5	15	TRBJ2-7	CASSYDRQGGYEQYF	TGTGCCAGCAGTTACGACCGACAGGGCGGTTACGAGCAGTACTTC
-	few	TRBV6-2/TRBV6-3	15	TRBJ2-1	CASNNPGLLYNEQFF	TGTGCCAGCAACAACCCGGGACTCCTTTACAATGAGCAGTTCTTC
TRBD1	-	TRBV6-1	17	TRBJ1-1	CASSPFPGQGAYTEAFF	TGTGCCAGCAGCCCTTTTCCGGGACAGGGGGCGTATACTGAAGCTTTCTTT